This is a list of T cell receptor beta chains from one sample in a study of cytomegalovirus exposure and HLA in healthy donors. Here immunoSEQ multiplex PCR was the method, and the copy in TCRdb shows in-frame clones only, minus some. Here the sample spans under 200,000 clones, around 77% being singletons. Source material: PBMCs. The receptors were sampled from a man in his 60s in good health and CMV-seronegative. The conserved cysteine and the conserved F or W are not part of the CDR3 here. The D gene is left open where the match is weak.

V gene	D gene	J gene	CDR3 protein
TRBV6-1	TRBD2	TRBJ2-7	ASSEATSGYEQY
TRBV7-7	TRBD1	TRBJ2-1	ASSLGTGGNEQF
TRBV5-4	.	TRBJ1-2	ASSLRVGEGYGYT
TRBV7-9	TRBD1	TRBJ2-1	ASSLVLGQPSLF
TRBV10-2	TRBD1	TRBJ2-5	ASSEWDRETQY
TRBV28	.	TRBJ2-2	ASSNAGRDGELF
TRBV2	TRBD1	TRBJ1-6	ATQRQGSRNSPLH
TRBV10-1	.	TRBJ1-1	ASNCKEQMNTEAF
TRBV9	.	TRBJ2-7	ASSVVDSLLYEQY
TRBV15	TRBD1	TRBJ2-7	ATREDRGPGEQY
TRBV6-5	TRBD2	TRBJ2-7	ASSYTSGSYEQY
TRBV5-1	TRBD2	TRBJ2-7	ASSLRREGYEQY
TRBV9	TRBD2	TRBJ2-3	ASSVQPPTRTSGATDTQY
TRBV9	.	TRBJ2-7	ASSVDWSAYEQY
TRBV27	TRBD1	TRBJ2-3	ASSTTARGFGDTQY
TRBV5-1	TRBD1	TRBJ2-7	ASSLGVPGQGAYEQY
TRBV6-6	.	TRBJ2-4	ASSYSSGAKNIQY
TRBV27	TRBD2	TRBJ2-3	ASRDLAGIGTDTQY
TRBV6-1	.	TRBJ1-5	ASKGLQGHQPQH
TRBV5-6	TRBD1	TRBJ2-3	ASSLPQGAGTDTQY
TRBV5-1	.	TRBJ2-2	ASSLEGTGELF
TRBV5-6	.	TRBJ2-3	ASARSSTDTQY
TRBV2	TRBD2	TRBJ2-3	ASNGLAGSTDTQY
TRBV16	.	TRBJ1-1	ASSQSEGANTEAF
TRBV19	TRBD1	TRBJ1-2	ASSALVGTGSGYT
TRBV7-3	.	TRBJ1-5	ASSSGHAGRNQPQH
TRBV25-1	TRBD1	TRBJ1-2	ASSEYITGGNYGYP
TRBV5-4	TRBD2	TRBJ2-1	ASSFSGGPYNEQF
TRBV5-1	TRBD1	TRBJ1-1	ASSKGSTGLSEAF
TRBV5-1	TRBD2	TRBJ2-2	ASSLRLAGSGELF
TRBV7-2	.	TRBJ2-7	ASSPTPGTTGTKQY
TRBV7-8	.	TRBJ2-7	ASSLDSTTYEQY
TRBV6-5	.	TRBJ1-4	ASSRAGEKLF
TRBV9	TRBD1	TRBJ1-1	ASSVEGGNTEAF
TRBV19	.	TRBJ1-5	ASRRDSEGQPQN
TRBV5-4	.	TRBJ2-2	ASSRNRGATNIGELF
TRBV28	.	TRBJ2-5	ASSFLGREQETQY